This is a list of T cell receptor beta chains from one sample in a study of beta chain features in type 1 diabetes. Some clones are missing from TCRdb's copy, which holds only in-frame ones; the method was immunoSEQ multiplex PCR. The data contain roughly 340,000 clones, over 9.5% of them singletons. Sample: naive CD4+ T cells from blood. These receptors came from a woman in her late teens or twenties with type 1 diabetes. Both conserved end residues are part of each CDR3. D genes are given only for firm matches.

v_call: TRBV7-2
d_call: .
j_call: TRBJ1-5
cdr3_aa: CASSQGGDRQPQHF

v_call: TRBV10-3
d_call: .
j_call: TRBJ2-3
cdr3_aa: CAISERLPTDTQYF

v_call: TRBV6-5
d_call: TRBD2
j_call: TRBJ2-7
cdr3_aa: CASSYSSLAGVYEQYF

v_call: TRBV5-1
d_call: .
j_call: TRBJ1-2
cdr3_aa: CASSLDIQTRYGYTF

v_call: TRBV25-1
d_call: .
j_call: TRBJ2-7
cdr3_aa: CASRETARNYEQYF

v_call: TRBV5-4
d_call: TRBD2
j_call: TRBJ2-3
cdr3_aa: CASSLGLAGDTQYF

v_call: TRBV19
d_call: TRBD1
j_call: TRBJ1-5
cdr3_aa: CASSMPDREGQPQHF

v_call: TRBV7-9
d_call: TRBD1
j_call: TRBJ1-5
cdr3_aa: CASSLTGDQPQHF

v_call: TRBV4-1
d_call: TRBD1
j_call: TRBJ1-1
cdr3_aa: CASSPPDREFTEAFF

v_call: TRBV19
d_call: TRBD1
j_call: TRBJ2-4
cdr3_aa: CASSIQGAVAKNIQYF

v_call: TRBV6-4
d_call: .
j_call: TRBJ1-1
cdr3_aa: CASSVEENTEAFF

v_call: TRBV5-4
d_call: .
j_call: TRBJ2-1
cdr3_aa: CASTLDRTSYNEQFF

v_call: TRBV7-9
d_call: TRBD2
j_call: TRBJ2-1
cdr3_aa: CASSSGLAGIDNEQFF

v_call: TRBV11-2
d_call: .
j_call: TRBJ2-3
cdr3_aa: CASTTGGGDTQYF

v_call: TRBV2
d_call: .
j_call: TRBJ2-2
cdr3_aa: CASSGSRNTGELFF

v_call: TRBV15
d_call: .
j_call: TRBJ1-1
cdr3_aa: CATSRQDEAFF

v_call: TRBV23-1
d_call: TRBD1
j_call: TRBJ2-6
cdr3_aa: CASSQPPGQGVSGANVLTF

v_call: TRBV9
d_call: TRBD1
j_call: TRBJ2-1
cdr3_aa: CASSVGGTRTGGNEQFF

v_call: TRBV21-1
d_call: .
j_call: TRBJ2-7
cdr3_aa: CASSKRRREVGYEQYF

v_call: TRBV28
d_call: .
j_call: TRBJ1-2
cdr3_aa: CASSLQDSYGYTF

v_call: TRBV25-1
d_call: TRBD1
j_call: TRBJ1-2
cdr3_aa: CASSDSRQGANYGYTF

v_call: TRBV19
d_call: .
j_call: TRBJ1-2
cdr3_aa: CASSAARYGYTF

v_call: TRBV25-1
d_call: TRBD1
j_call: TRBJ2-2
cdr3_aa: CASSDSTGAVGELFF

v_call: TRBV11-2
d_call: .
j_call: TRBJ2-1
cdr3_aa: CASSLELASYNEQFF

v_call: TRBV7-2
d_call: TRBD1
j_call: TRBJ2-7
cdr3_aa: CASSRDRGWDEQYF

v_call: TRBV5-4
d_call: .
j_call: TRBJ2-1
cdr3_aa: CASSQLADEQFF

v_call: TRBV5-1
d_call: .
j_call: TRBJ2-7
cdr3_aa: CASTPAGEAREQYF

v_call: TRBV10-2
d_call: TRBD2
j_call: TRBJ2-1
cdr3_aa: CASSESTREVPSYNEQFF

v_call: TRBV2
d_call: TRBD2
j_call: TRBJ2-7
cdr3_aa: CASSGGGTGIAEQYF

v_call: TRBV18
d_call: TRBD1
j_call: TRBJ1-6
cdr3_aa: CASSPGTGEVGSPLHF

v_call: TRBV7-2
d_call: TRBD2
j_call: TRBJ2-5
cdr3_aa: CASSLRSGTISQETQYF

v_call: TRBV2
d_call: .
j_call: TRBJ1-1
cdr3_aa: CASTPSGGTEAFF

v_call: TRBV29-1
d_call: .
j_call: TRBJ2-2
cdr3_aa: CSVESSWEPGELFF

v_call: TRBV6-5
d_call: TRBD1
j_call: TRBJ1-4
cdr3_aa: CASSNRQGAEKLFF

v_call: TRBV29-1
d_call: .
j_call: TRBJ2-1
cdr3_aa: CSVEAGRKQFF

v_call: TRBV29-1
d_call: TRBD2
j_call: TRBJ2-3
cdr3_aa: CSVALLTSGGRDTQYF

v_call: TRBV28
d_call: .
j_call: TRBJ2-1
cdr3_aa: CAARSYNEQFF

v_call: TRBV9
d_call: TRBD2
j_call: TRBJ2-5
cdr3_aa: CASSVGGGAQETQYF

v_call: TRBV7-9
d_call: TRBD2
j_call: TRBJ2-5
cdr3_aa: CASSLSSGGLETQYF

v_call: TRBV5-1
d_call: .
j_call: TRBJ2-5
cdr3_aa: CASSRQAETQYF

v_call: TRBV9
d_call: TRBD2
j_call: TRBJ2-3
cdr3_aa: CASGGTSGPTDTQYF